The TCR beta chain under discussion was sequenced for a study of blood T cell repertoires in COVID-19. Study as a whole: There were acute and convalescent COVID-19 samples, and they came from the United States, Italy and Spain.

Produced via immunoSEQ multiplex PCR; TCRdb's table is partial and in-frame only. Seen here are 90,000 to 140,000 clones, roughly 79% observed once, and the top ten hold 8% to 10%. The CDR3 has 12 amino acids. Trimming removed 3 bases from V and 6 bases from J, with 8 bases in between. Per germline, CDR1 SGHTA and CDR2 FQGNSA. Sequenced input: peripheral blood. This chain uses TRBV7-2 with TRBJ1-1; tentative D call: TRBD1 (5 bases). This receptor was taken from a woman in her 70s with acute or convalescent COVID-19. The CDR3 DNA sequence: TGTGCCAGCAGCTTCACGGGGGCTGAAGCTTTCTTT. This gives the protein CASSFTGAEAFF.